Each of the 19 T cell receptor beta chains below was sequenced from the same sample in a study of blood T cell repertoires in COVID-19. Assay used: immunoSEQ multiplex PCR; TCRdb lists only in-frame clones, some missing. The repertoire holds 120,000 to 150,000 clones, approximately 81% seen once, with roughly 34% in the top ten. Sequences were obtained from peripheral blood. All receptors derive from a human donor in a cohort sampled during active COVID-19.

V and J are TRBV6-5 and TRBJ1-5; 8 nucleotides match TRBD1. The germline gives CDR1 MNHEY, CDR2 SVGAGI. This CDR3 region has 15 residues. V shed 6 bases, J shed 0 bases, and the junction held 4 bases outside the gene matches. Here the CDR3 DNA reads TGTGCCAGCAGGCCAGACAGGGGTAGCAATCAGCCCCAGCATTTT. It encodes CASRPDRGSNQPQHF.

This chain uses TRBV9 with TRBJ2-5; 7 bases line up with TRBD1. The V and J ends lost 0 bases and 7 bases, in that order; junction bases with no gene match: 3. Germline-derived CDR1 and CDR2 are SGDLS and YYNGEE. CDR3 length equals 13 residues. The CDR3 reads CASSVGPGGTQYF. The CDR3 DNA follows: TGTGCCAGCAGCGTAGGCCCAGGGGGGACCCAGTACTTC.

The genes are TRBV6-5 and TRBJ2-7; tentative D call: TRBD2 (5 bases). The V gene's germline CDR1 is MNHEY and CDR2 SVGAGI. The V and J ends lost 6 bases and 4 bases respectively, with 16 bases between them. The CDR3 is 14 residues long. The CDR3 protein is CASSAPGVVYEQYF. The CDR3 coding sequence is TGTGCCAGCAGCGCCCCCGGGGTAGTATACGAGCAGTACTTC.

J is TRBJ2-3 and V is TRBV7-9; 7 bases are a match to TRBD1. The V and J ends lost 1 base and 3 bases, in that order; junction bases with no gene match: 7. The CDR3 runs to 16 residues. The germline CDR1 and CDR2 sequences are SEHNR and FQNEAQ (reference sequence). This chain's CDR3 is CASSLGQGERTDTQYF. The CDR3 coding sequence is TGTGCCAGCAGCTTAGGCCAGGGGGAGAGGACAGATACGCAGTATTTT.

The gene calls are TRBV19 and TRBJ2-1; 7 positions agree with TRBD1. Trimming cost V 7 bases and J 0 bases; bases outside gene matches: 12. The V gene's germline CDR1 is LNHDA and CDR2 SQIVND (reference sequence). The CDR3 is 17 residues long. CDR3 sequence reads: CASMRGQPLSSYNEQFF. CDR3 DNA: TGTGCCAGTATGAGGGGGCAGCCGCTAAGCTCCTACAATGAGCAGTTCTTC.

In DNA form, the CDR3 reads TGTGCCAGCTCAGGGACGGGACAGGTTTACCTCACAGATACGCAGTATTTT. Its protein is CASSGTGQVYLTDTQYF. The rearrangement links TRBV18 to TRBJ2-3, with TRBD1 identical over 8 bases. Germline V gene lookup returns CDR1 KGHSH and CDR2 LQKENI. With V trimmed by 5 bases and J by 2 bases, 12 bases remained unmatched. This CDR3 is 17 amino acids long. The full variable domain, with the rest looked up from reference TRBV18 and TRBJ2-3, is NAGVMQNPRHLVRRRGQEARLRCSPMKGHSHVYWYRQLPEEGLKFMVYLQKENIIDESGMPKERFSAEFPKEGPSILRIQQVVRGDSAAYFCASSGTGQVYLTDTQYFGPGTRLTVL.

The rearrangement links TRBV19 to TRBJ1-5; D is unclear. V dropped 7 bases and J dropped 2 bases, with 9 bases sitting between them. The CDR3 has 13 amino acids. Germline V gives CDR1 LNHDA, CDR2 SQIVND (reference sequence). The CDR3 loop reads CASKPRGNQPQHF. The CDR3, as DNA: TGTGCCAGTAAACCCCGCGGCAATCAGCCCCAGCATTTT.

This clone showed up just a few times. The chain has TRBV27 and TRBJ2-2, with 7 bases identical to TRBD2. The germline V gene has CDR1 MNHEY and CDR2 SMNVEV (reference sequence). Trimming at V came to 1 base and at J to 4 bases, leaving 9 bases not matched to a gene. The CDR3 consists of 17 residues. CDR3 region: CASSLFSSGPSTGELFF. CDR3 nucleotides: TGTGCCAGCAGTTTATTTTCTAGCGGACCCTCCACCGGGGAGCTGTTTTTT.

The CDR3 loop is CASSGTGIGQPQHF. The CDR3 DNA is TGTGCCAGCTCCGGGACAGGGATAGGTCAGCCCCAGCATTTT. The J gene is TRBJ1-5, the V gene TRBV18; 9 bases align to TRBD1. V lost 6 bases and J lost 6; bases outside the gene matches: 6. The CDR3 runs 14 residues. In germline, CDR1 is KGHSH, CDR2 LQKENI.

The sample holds one count of this clone. The rearrangement links TRBV28 to TRBJ2-1; TRBD1 aligns across 7 bases. Germline trimming cut 8 bases from V and 8 bases from J; bases unmatched to any gene: 18. The CDR3 runs to 16 residues. CDR1 MDHEN and CDR2 SYDVKM come from the germline V gene. CDR3 nucleotides: TGTGCCAGCCTTGGGCAGGGGGAGCCTTTTTTTGATGAGCAGTTCTTC. It translates to CASLGQGEPFFDEQFF.

Written as DNA, the CDR3 is TGTGCCACCAGCAGAGATGGGGTAGCGGGGGTTATTAGTAATGAGCAGTTCTTC. This gives the protein CATSRDGVAGVISNEQFF. The V call is TRBV15, the J call TRBJ2-1, with 9 positions matching TRBD2. Per germline, CDR1 LNHNV and CDR2 YYDKDF (reference sequence). The length of the CDR3 is 18 residues. V was clipped by 0 bases and J by 7 bases; unmatched bases: 13.

The chain recombines TRBV3-1 (or the pseudogene TRBV3-2) with TRBJ2-4; 7 bases line up with TRBD1. The CDR3 totals 15 residues. The germline CDR1 and CDR2 sequences are LGHDT and YNNKEL (reference sequence). V shed 0 bases, J shed 5 bases, and the junction held 4 bases outside the gene matches. In DNA form, the CDR3 reads TGTGCCAGCAGCCAAGAATTCACAGGGGAAAACATTCAGTACTTC. This codes for CASSQEFTGENIQYF.

The J gene is TRBJ2-1, the V gene TRBV6-5; 11 bases align to TRBD1. This CDR3 spans 14 amino acids. V lost 7 bases, J lost 14 bases, and 13 bases stayed unmatched. CDR1 MNHEY and CDR2 SVGAGI come from the germline V gene. The CDR3 DNA is TGTGCCAGCACCCCGGGCCTGGACAGGGGGCAGAAGTTCTTC. Protein: CASTPGLDRGQKFF.

The gene calls are TRBV9 and TRBJ2-4; 8 bases are a match to TRBD2. The germline gives CDR1 SGDLS, CDR2 YYNGEE. Unmatched junction bases numbered 13, after V lost 4 bases and J lost 7 bases. The CDR3 extends over 16 amino acids. In DNA, the CDR3 is TGTGCCAGCAGCCCATCCGGGGCCCCGGGGGGGAACATTCAGTACTTC. It yields the protein CASSPSGAPGGNIQYF.

This chain uses TRBV2 with TRBJ1-1; TRBD1 aligns across 7 bases. CDR3 length: 15 residues. The V gene end was trimmed by 3 bases and the J gene end by 1 base; junction bases not matched to a gene: 5. Germline-derived CDR1 and CDR2 are SNHLY and FYNNEI. This CDR3 is CASSEGGQPNTEAFF. In DNA, the CDR3 is TGTGCCAGCAGTGAGGGGGGACAGCCGAACACTGAAGCTTTCTTT. The variable domain in full, with the rest retrieved from reference TRBV2 and TRBJ1-1, is EPEVTQTPSHQVTQMGQEVILRCVPISNHLYFYWYRQILGQKVEFLVSFYNNEISEKSEIFDDQFSVERPDGSNFTLKIRSTKLEDSAMYFCASSEGGQPNTEAFFGQGTRLTVV.

V usage is TRBV5-1 and J usage is TRBJ1-2, with TRBD1 matching over 9 bases. The CDR3 runs to 15 residues. The germline CDR1 and CDR2 sequences are SGHRS and YFSETQ. J lost 7 bases, V lost 3 bases, and 10 bases had no gene match. In DNA, the CDR3 is TGCGCCAGCAGCTGGGGGGACAGGGTGCTTGGTGGCTACACCTTC. The encoded protein is CASSWGDRVLGGYTF.

CDR3 sequence: CASSPGQGPSGNTIYF. For the CDR3, the DNA is TGTGCCAGCAGCCCCGGACAGGGACCCTCTGGAAACACCATATATTTT. This chain links TRBV3-1 (or the pseudogene TRBV3-2) with TRBJ1-3; 8 bases fit TRBD1. From germline, CDR1 is LGHDT and CDR2 YNNKEL (reference sequence). The CDR3 has 16 residues. The ends lost 4 bases at V and 0 bases at J; junction bases unmatched: 5.

The rearrangement joins TRBV5-6 to TRBJ1-5, with D perhaps TRBD1 (5 bases). Germline V CDR1 and CDR2: SGHDT, YYEEEE. This CDR3 spans 15 amino acids. Trimming left V 4 bases short and J 2 bases short, with 13 bases between. CDR3 protein: CASSKSRAGNQPQHF. The CDR3 DNA reads TGTGCCAGCAGCAAATCCAGGGCAGGCAATCAGCCCCAGCATTTT.

A single count supports this clone. The V call is TRBV18, the J call TRBJ1-2, with TRBD1 matching over 8 bases. Germline-derived CDR1 and CDR2 are KGHSH and LQKENI. The CDR3 has 13 amino acids. J gave up 8 bases and V 3 bases, and 5 bases lay outside the gene matches. CDR3: CASSPGQGVGYTF. The CDR3 DNA reads TGTGCCAGCTCACCCGGACAGGGAGTCGGCTACACCTTC.